These 4 T cell receptor beta chains share one sample of origin, sequenced in a study of T cells in Graves' hyperthyroidism and ophthalmopathy. TCR beta CDR3 region amplification was performed from RNA transcripts. During a first-round RT-PCR of the TCR CDR3, the HTBI primer set was used. TCRdb re-called the multiplex PCR reads through MiXCR, storing one row per CDR3 protein. The profile shows fewer than 550,000 distinct CDR3 sequences, 15% to 19% of them singletons. Sequencing was carried out using blood. Every receptor here comes from a woman between 18 and 29 years old with Graves' hyperthyroidism.

This clonotype was recorded at least ten times. The chain links TRBV9 to TRBJ2-5, with D perhaps matching TRBD2 (5 bases). The ends were cut back, 2 bases at V and 5 bases at J, with 10 bases in the middle. Germline lookup yields CDR1 SGDLS and CDR2 YYNGEE. This CDR3 region has 13 residues. The CDR3 nucleotides read TGTGCCAGCAGCGTCGGACTGGGGGAGACCCAGTACTTC. It yields the protein CASSVGLGETQYF.

This clonotype was seen only a few times. The CDR3 here is CSAVKEAVSGGGPETQYF. DNA of the CDR3: TGCAGTGCTGTTAAGGAAGCCGTATCTGGCGGGGGGCCGGAGACCCAGTACTTC. The chain carries TRBV20-1 and TRBJ2-5; 8 bases fit TRBD2. Trimming cost V 5 bases and J 5 bases; bases outside gene matches: 22. CDR3 length equals 18 residues. Germline V gene lookup returns CDR1 DFQATT and CDR2 SNEGSKA (reference sequence).

This clonotype has at least ten counts. J is TRBJ2-5 and V is TRBV10-3; the match to TRBD2 covers 9 bases. This CDR3 spans 14 amino acids. The V gene's germline CDR1 is ENHRY and CDR2 SYGVKD. The ends lost 10 bases at V and 2 bases at J; junction bases unmatched: 8. CDR3 protein: CATAGGRGQETQYF. CDR3 DNA sequence: TGTGCCACCGCGGGAGGGAGAGGGCAAGAGACCCAGTACTTC.

The rearrangement joins TRBV12-3 or TRBV12-4 to TRBJ2-1; 8 bases agree with TRBD2. J gave up 6 bases and V 0 bases, and 4 bases lay outside the gene matches. The CDR3 totals 15 residues. The CDR3 region has the DNA TGTGCCAGCAGTTTAGCTAGCGGGAAGTTCAATGAGCAGTTCTTC. Amino acids: CASSLASGKFNEQFF.